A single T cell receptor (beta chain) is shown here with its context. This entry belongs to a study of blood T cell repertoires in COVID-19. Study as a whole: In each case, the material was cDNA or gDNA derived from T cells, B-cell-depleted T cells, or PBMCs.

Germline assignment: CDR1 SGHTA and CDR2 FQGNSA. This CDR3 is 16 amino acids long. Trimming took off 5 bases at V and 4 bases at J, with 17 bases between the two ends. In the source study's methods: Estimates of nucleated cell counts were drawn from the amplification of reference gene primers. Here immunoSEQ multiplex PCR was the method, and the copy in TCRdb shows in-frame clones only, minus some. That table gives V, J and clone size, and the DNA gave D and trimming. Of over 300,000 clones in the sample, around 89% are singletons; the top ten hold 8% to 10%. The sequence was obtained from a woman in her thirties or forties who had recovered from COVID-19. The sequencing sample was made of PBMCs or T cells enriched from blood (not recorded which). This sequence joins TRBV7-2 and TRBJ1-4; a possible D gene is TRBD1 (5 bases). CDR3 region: CASSPWRGPDNEKLFF. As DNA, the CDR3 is TGTGCCAGCAGCCCGTGGAGGGGACCGGATAATGAAAAACTGTTTTTT.